This TCR beta chain was captured in a study of cytomegalovirus exposure and HLA in healthy donors. As for this clone: Its antigen is not known.

The PCR ran on 60 Vbeta and 13 Jbeta primers. The data were produced by immunoSEQ multiplex PCR, yet TCRdb's version contains in-frame clones alone and is incomplete. Here the sample spans fewer than 60,000 clones, 50% to 70% being singletons. Germline loops: CDR1 SEHNR, CDR2 FQNEAQ (reference sequence). The CDR3 consists of 13 residues. Trimming pared 5 bases from V and 7 bases from J, leaving 14 bases between. Study outcomes and limitations: The listing of approximately 160 TCR beta chains classed them as cytomegalovirus-associated.

The V call is TRBV7-9, the J call TRBJ1-2; D gene ambiguous. The clonotype originates from a human donor in good health. The sequencing sample was made of PBMCs. CDR3 in DNA: TGTGCCAGCAGCACACCGTTGGCGGCTGGCTACACCTTC. It is translated as CASSTPLAAGYTF.